The clone carrying this T cell receptor (beta chain) has more than one count but fewer than ten. Its antigen is unidentified. The sample comes from a study of T-cell reconstitution after alpha-beta-depleted transplantation in children. Study outcomes and limitations: High day-60 TCRbeta diversity in some patients came from surviving recipient T cells and thymic progenitors. Several hundred graft clones that had expanded were reportedly the source of alpha-beta T cells about two months after transplant.

Preparation of the TCRbeta library involved a method that used unique molecular identifiers. One entry per CDR3 protein, called by TCRdb with MiXCR from the PCR reads. Among a few hundred thousand distinct CDR3 sequences listed, over 9.5% were seen once. This CDR3 has 15 amino acids. In germline, CDR1 is KGHSH, CDR2 LQKENI. The V and J ends lost 8 bases and 7 bases respectively, with 18 bases between them. The chain employs TRBV18 and TRBJ2-6, with D possibly being TRBD1 (6 bases). The input for sequencing was PBMCs, taken before TCRalphabeta/CD19-depleted stem cell transplant. The TCR sequence derives from a boy younger than two with acute myeloid leukemia, due to receive a stem cell transplant. CDR3 nucleotide sequence: TGTGCCAGCGCACGGACAGTTCCAGGTGCCAACGTCCTGACTTTC. Translation: CASARTVPGANVLTF.